Sequencing of this T cell receptor beta chain was carried out in a study of naive and memory T cell subsets. Study-wide results and limits: In CD4 and CD8 cells, diversity dropped from naive through EMRA. Over 95% of naive TCR sequences appeared only once after error correction, unlike memory subsets.

This clonotype was counted a few times. The antigen remains unidentified. Both TRBC1 and TRBC2 were covered by a beta constant-region primer of two equimolar oligonucleotides. Nested alpha and beta constant-region primers with the SP2 primer drove four PCR rounds on ligated cDNA. TCRdb analysed the UMI-ligation and nested PCR reads with MiXCR anew, one entry per CDR3 protein. The sample consists of just over 80,000 distinct CDR3 sequences, approximately 10% of them appearing once. The length of the CDR3 is 15 residues. Germline V gives CDR1 MGHRA, CDR2 YSYEKL. V lost 0 bases, J lost 6 bases, and 13 bases lay in between.

This TCR was sampled from a human donor in good health. Sequenced input: naive CD8+ T cells from blood. This chain joins TRBV4-1 and TRBJ2-3; D is uncertain. The CDR3 region is CASSQDELTRDTQYF. In DNA, the CDR3 is TGCGCCAGCAGCCAAGATGAGCTTACCCGGGATACGCAGTATTTT.